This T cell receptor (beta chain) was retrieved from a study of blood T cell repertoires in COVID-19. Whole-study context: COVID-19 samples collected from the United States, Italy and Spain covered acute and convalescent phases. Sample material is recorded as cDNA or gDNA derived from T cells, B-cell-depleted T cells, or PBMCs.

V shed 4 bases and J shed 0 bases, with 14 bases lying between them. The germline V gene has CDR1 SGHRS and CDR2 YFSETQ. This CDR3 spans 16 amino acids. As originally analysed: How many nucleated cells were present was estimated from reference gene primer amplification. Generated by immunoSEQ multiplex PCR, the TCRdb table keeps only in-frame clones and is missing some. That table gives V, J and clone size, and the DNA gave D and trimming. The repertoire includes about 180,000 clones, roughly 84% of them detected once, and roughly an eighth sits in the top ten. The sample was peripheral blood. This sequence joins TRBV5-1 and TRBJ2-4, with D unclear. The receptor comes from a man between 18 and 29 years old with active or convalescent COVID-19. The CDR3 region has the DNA TGCGCCAGCAGCCCCCTAGAGAGATTAGCCAAAAACATTCAGTACTTC. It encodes CASSPLERLAKNIQYF.